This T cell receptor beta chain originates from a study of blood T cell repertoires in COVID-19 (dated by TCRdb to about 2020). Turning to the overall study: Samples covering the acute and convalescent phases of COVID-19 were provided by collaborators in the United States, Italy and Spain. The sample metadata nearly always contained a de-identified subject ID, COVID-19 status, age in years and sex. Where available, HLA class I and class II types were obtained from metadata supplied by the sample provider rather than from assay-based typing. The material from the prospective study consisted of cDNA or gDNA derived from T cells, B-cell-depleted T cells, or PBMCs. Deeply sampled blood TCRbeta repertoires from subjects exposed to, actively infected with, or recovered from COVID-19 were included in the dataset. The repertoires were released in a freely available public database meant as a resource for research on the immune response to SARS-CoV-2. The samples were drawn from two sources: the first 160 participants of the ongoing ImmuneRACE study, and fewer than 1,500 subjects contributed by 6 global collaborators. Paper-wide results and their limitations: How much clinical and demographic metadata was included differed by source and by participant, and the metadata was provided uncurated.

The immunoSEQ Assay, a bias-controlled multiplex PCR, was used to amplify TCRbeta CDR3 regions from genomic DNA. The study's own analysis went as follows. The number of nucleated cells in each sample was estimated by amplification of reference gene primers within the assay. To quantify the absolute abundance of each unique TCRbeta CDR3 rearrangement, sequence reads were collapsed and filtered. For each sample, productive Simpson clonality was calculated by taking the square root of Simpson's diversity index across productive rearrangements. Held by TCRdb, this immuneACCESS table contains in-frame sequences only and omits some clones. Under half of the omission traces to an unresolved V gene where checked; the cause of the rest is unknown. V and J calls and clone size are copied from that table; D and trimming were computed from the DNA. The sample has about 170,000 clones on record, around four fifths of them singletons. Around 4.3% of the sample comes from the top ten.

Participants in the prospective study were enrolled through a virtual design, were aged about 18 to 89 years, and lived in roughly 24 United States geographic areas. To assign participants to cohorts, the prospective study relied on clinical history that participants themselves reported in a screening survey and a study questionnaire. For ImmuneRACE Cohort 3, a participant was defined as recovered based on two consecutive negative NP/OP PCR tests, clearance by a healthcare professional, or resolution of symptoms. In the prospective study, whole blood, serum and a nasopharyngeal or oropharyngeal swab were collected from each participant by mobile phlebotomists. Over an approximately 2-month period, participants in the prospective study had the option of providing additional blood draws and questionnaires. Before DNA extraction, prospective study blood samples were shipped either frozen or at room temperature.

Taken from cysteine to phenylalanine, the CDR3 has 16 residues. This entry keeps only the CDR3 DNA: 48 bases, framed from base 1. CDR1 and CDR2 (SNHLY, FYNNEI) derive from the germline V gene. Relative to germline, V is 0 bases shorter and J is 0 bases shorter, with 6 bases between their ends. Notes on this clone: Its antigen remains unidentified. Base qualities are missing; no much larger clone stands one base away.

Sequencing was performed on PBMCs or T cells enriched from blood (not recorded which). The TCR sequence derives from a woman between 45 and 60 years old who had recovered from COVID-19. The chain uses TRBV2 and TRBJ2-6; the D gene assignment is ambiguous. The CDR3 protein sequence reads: CASSEAAVSGANVLTF. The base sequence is TGTGCCAGCAGTGAAGCCGCAGTCTCTGGGGCCAACGTCCTGACTTTC.